This T cell receptor (beta chain) is from a study of response to subunit inactivated influenza vaccine. Study outcomes and limitations: Few additional T cells are recruited per seasonal influenza vaccination, authors suggested.

TCRdb reprocessed the RT-PCR reads via MiXCR and lists one record per CDR3 protein. In the table there are 500,000 or so distinct CDR3 sequences, 16% of which are singletons. This clonotype came up a few times. What it binds is not known. After removal of 4 bases from V and 7 bases from J, the junction contained 7 bases not matched to a gene. The CDR3 length is 15 residues. CDR1 is MGHRA, CDR2 YSYEKL, per germline. The chain couples TRBV4-1 to TRBJ2-2; TRBD1 matches 9 bases. The origin of this receptor is a man between 50 and 69 years old who received an inactivated influenza vaccine. The sequencing used CD4+ T cells sorted from PBMCs, collected around 25 months after vaccination. CDR3 DNA sequence: TGCGCCAGCAGCCTTAGGACAGGGGAGGTCGGGGAGCTGTTTTTT. This gives the protein CASSLRTGEVGELFF.